This TCR beta chain is drawn from a study of shared clonotypes between healthy human individuals. The assay was immunoSEQ multiplex PCR, and TCRdb's table has in-frame clones only and misses some. The sample carries approximately 460,000 clones, approximately 71% recorded once. A word on this clone: A far larger clone differs by one base, so this is likely a read error.

Roughly 89 million PBMCs served as the genomic DNA source for unsorted samples. Germline V lookup: CDR1 KGHSH, CDR2 LQKENI. The CDR3 is made up of 13 amino acids. The V end was cut by 5 bases, the J end by 3 bases, with 10 bases between. This TCR was sampled from a woman aged 40 to 55 in good health. Some clones in this sample may be carry-over from other donors' samples. The sample taken for sequencing was PBMCs. The chain uses TRBV18 and TRBJ1-2; no firm D call. CDR3 DNA sequence: TGTGCCAGCTCAACTGGGTCCGACTATGGCTACACCTTC. Protein sequence: CASSTGSDYGYTF.